The entry below gives a single TCR beta chain sequence along with its context. What antigen it recognizes has not been identified. One base away there is no much larger clone; base qualities are not given. These data come from a study of blood T cells in healthy people across ages (dated by TCRdb to 2013 to 2016). Background on the whole study: In model experiments, template switching captured roughly one uniquely barcoded TCR beta cDNA molecule for every two T cells. To avoid experimental bias, donors of different ages were spread randomly across the sequencing lanes. The donors were split into four age groups: young (average 16 years), middle-aged (39), aged (approximately 60) and long-lived (roughly 77). Two additional independent replicas of 1 million unique cDNA reads from the same blood draw were analyzed for two donors (one aged 18 to 30 and one aged 80 or older). Using deep sequencing normalized with unique cDNA molecular identifiers, the study measured how TCR beta repertoire diversity changes with age.

Systemically healthy Caucasian individuals from Russia, 39 in total and aged roughly 6 to 90 years, were included as donors. About 10 milliliters of peripheral blood were drawn from each donor into EDTA-treated Vacutainer tubes. Ficoll-Paque density-gradient centrifugation was used to isolate PBMCs, with at least 7 million obtained per sample. Trizol reagent was used to extract total RNA from PBMCs, with at least 5.5 micrograms per sample. For every donor, an aliquot of PBMCs went through flow cytometry to measure the percentages of naive CD45RAhigh/CD27high T cells. Libraries were constructed by 5' RACE. The run used an Illumina HiSeq 2500. A second roughly 6 to 12 cycle PCR used a sample-barcoded 5' primer and a J-beta primer mix. A template-switch 5' adaptor carrying 12 random nucleotides introduced a unique molecular identifier onto each TCR beta cDNA molecule. At least 2.5 million CDR3-containing paired-end reads were obtained from each sample. First-strand cDNA synthesis was performed from all RNA using the Mint cDNA synthesis kit, with priming by a TRBC-specific oligonucleotide. Following uracil-DNA glycosylase treatment, a first 18-cycle PCR with universal primers M1SS and BC2_uni_R was performed on all cDNA. Regarding the original processing steps: For normalization, 1 million high-quality reads, each with a distinct molecular identifier, were randomly selected from each sample. Instead of being binned into consensus sequences, reads with shared molecular identifiers were discarded. MiTCR, set to a Q25 quality threshold and the strictest error-elimination algorithm, was used for CDR3 identification, clonotype clustering and error correction. A nonparametric unseen species model with Euler transformation was used to estimate lower-bound total TCR beta diversity. Clones were called with MiXCR by TCRdb after fastp trimmed the public reads at Q25, and only in-frame beta chains were retained. For every CDR3 protein sequence, its rows merge into one entry that carries the most common genes and DNA. These V and J calls are TCRdb output, not the study's own analysis. The sample yields 950,000 to 1,200,000 distinct CDR3 sequences; less than 45% were counted once. The ten largest clonotypes hold roughly 14% of the sample.

Summary of the overall study and its limitations: The CMV infection status of donors was not known, potentially confounding age-related changes in expanded clonotypes. Compared with the aged group, the long-lived group had more naive CD4+ T cells, fewer expanded clones and increased TCR diversity, suggesting age selection. Conclusive comparison of naive and antigen-experienced compartments was prevented by the profiling of bulk unsorted PBMCs. Observed TCR beta diversity correlated strongly with the percentage of naive T cells measured by flow cytometry. Estimates of total diversity based on one million sequenced T cells were considered lower bounds and underestimates. As age increased, observed TCR beta diversity per million T cells dropped in a roughly linear way, and a significant reduction was already evident by age 40.

At the junction V is shortened by 3 bases and J by 7 bases; bases outside the gene matches: 4. From its cysteine to its phenylalanine, the CDR3 spans 13 amino acids. Solely the CDR3 DNA is kept, with 39 bases framed from the first base. Taken from the germline V gene (reference sequence), the CDR1 and CDR2 loops are DFQATT and SNEGSKA. This TCR was sampled from a man aged 18 to 29 in good health. The sample comprised blood. This chain joins TRBV20-1 to TRBJ1-4, and 8 junctional nucleotides match TRBD1. The bases read TGCAGTGCTAGGAACGGACAGGGTGAAAAACTGTTTTTT. The resulting protein is CSARNGQGEKLFF.